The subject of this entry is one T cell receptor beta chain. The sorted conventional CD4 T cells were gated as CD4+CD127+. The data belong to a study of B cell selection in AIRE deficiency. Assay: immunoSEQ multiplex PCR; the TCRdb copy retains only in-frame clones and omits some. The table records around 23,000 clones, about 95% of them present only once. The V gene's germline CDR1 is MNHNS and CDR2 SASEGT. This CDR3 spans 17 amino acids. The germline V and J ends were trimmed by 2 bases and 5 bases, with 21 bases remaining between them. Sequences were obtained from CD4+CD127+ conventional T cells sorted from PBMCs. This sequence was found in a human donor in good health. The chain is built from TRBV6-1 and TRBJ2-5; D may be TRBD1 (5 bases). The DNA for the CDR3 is TGTGCCAGCAGTGAACCCCCCAGGGCCATACCCGGGGAGACCCAGTACTTC. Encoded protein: CASSEPPRAIPGETQYF.